This TCR beta chain emerged from a study of early T cells in non-severe SARS-CoV-2 infection (dated by TCRdb to the early 2020s). Context from the whole study: Bulk RNA from unsorted whole blood was used for TCR sequencing, so alpha and beta chains could not be paired.

Libraries were made using 5' RACE. Reads for this sample came from a NextSeq 500. To correct for sequencing error and PCR bias, the TCR library protocol tagged individual cDNA molecules with unique molecular identifiers. Sequencing covered both TCR alpha and beta chains, and within each sample the abundances of alpha and beta sequences were tightly co-correlated. For the original study's pipeline: V gene, J gene and CDR3 annotation of TCR sequences was performed with Decombinator V4. TCRs were defined as expanded if a significant change between any two time points was detected under a Poisson model with p below 0.0001. Abundances of TCRs were expressed as counts per million after normalisation to the total number of TCRs sequenced in each sample. TRAV1-2 paired with TRAJ12, TRAJ20 or TRAJ33 defined MAIT TCRs, while TRAV10 paired with TRAJ18 defined iNKT TCRs. VDJdb, accessed 1 November 2021, was searched for CMV, EBV and SARS-CoV-2 annotated TCRs, excluding TCRs annotated for multiple antigens. Using fastp trimming at Q25 and MiXCR clonotype assembly, TCRdb reanalyzed the public sequencing data and kept in-frame beta chains. Rows with one shared CDR3 protein collapse into an entry with the most common genes and DNA. The V and J calls were determined by TCRdb, not by the authors. Present in this sample are more than 65,000 distinct CDR3 sequences, around 13% of which were seen just once. Together, the top ten hold 1.4% of the sample.

This clonotype has a handful of counts. Its target antigen remains unknown. Base qualities are missing; no much larger clone stands one base away. This was a case-control study nested in a cohort of healthcare workers in London, UK, who had nasopharyngeal swab PCR tests and blood samples taken every week. Healthcare workers were recruited during the week of the UK lockdown, between 23 and 31 March 2020, and followed weekly for up to roughly 15 weeks. Overall study outcomes, separate from this receptor: VDJdb matching was skewed toward anti-spike CD8 responses, so virus-specific expansions were likely underestimated and private and CD4 specificities were missed.

Taken from cysteine to phenylalanine, the CDR3 has 15 residues. The sequence is cut down to CDR3 DNA, 45 bases in frame from base 1. V was cut back by 1 base and J by 1 base, leaving a gap of 10 bases between them. The germline V gene yields SGHTA for CDR1 and FQGTGA for CDR2. This chain joins TRBV7-3 to TRBJ1-1, with an unclear D gene assignment. The sample taken for sequencing was whole blood. This TCR was sampled from an adult who was a healthcare worker with PCR-confirmed SARS-CoV-2 infection or an uninfected control (not recorded which). Here the CDR3 is given as CASSLKAGGNTEAFF. DNA sequence: TGTGCCAGCAGCTTAAAGGCGGGAGGGAACACTGAAGCTTTCTTT. Reference TRBV7-3 and TRBJ1-1 genes cover what lies past the CDR3, so the full variable domain is GAGVSQTPSNKVTEKGKYVELRCDPISGHTALYWYRQSLGQGPEFLIYFQGTGAADDSGLPNDRFFAVRPEGSVSTLKIQRTERGDSAVYLCASSLKAGGNTEAFFGQGTRLTVV.